This entry is about one T cell receptor (beta chain). This sample is part of a study of blood T cell repertoires in COVID-19. Study summary: Donors in the United States, Italy and Spain gave samples during acute or convalescent COVID-19.

Original data processing: How many nucleated cells were present was estimated from reference gene primer amplification. The method was immunoSEQ multiplex PCR; TCRdb's version includes in-frame clones alone and lacks a portion of them. V and J calls and clone size are given by that table; D and trimming were obtained from the DNA. Of 250,000 or so clones listed, 85% to 90% are singletons. CDR3 size: 12 residues. J was trimmed by 4 bases and V by 10 bases; bases with no gene match: 7. Per germline, CDR1 MDHEN and CDR2 SYDVKM. The rearrangement joins TRBV28 to TRBJ2-7; 7 bases fit TRBD1. Source material: PBMCs or T cells enriched from blood (not recorded which). The receptor comes from a woman in her twenties or thirties with acute COVID-19. The CDR3 DNA reads as TGTGCCACCGAACAGGGGTCATACGAGCAGTACTTC. Its translation is CATEQGSYEQYF.